The 10 T cell receptor beta chains given below trace back to one sample, sequenced in a study of blood T cell repertoires in COVID-19. TCRdb keeps only in-frame clones here, not all; method: immunoSEQ multiplex PCR. The sample yields roughly 160,000 clones, roughly 80% seen once. Sequenced input: peripheral blood. These receptors were obtained from a man in his late teens or twenties with active or convalescent COVID-19.

This clone was seen only once. The chain employs TRBV7-3 and TRBJ1-6, with a weak D call TRBD1 (5 bases). This CDR3 spans 14 amino acids. Germline V gene sequence: CDR1 SGHTA, CDR2 FQGTGA. The V gene lost 3 bases and the J gene lost 10 bases, with 13 bases spanning the gap. The CDR3 nucleotides read TGTGCCAGCAGCTTGGCAGGGTTAGGATCACCCCTCCACTTT. Protein: CASSLAGLGSPLHF.

This chain joins TRBV18 and TRBJ1-1; D may be TRBD1 (5 bases). V lost 4 bases to trimming and J lost 0 bases, with 15 bases between them. CDR3 size: 16 residues. Germline assignment: CDR1 KGHSH and CDR2 LQKENI. Here the CDR3 DNA reads TGTGCCAGCTCACTCTTGGGGCCACGTTTGAACACTGAAGCTTTCTTT. It codes for CASSLLGPRLNTEAFF.

This clone was found once. For the CDR3, the DNA is TGTGCCAGCTCACCGGGGGACAGGGGCTACGAGCAGTACTTC. Encoded protein: CASSPGDRGYEQYF. The J gene is TRBJ2-7, the V gene TRBV18; 10 bases are shared with TRBD1. Germline V gene data show CDR1 as KGHSH and CDR2 as LQKENI. The CDR3 is 14 amino acids. V shed 3 bases and J 3 bases; nucleotides not matched to a gene: 2.

The rearrangement joins TRBV6-2 or TRBV6-3 to TRBJ2-3; 7 nucleotides line up with TRBD2. Germline trimming cut 2 bases from V and 0 bases from J; bases unmatched to any gene: 2. The germline V gene encodes CDR1 MNHEY and CDR2 SVGEGT. The CDR3 totals 15 residues. Written as DNA, the CDR3 is TGTGCCAGCAGTTACGACGGGAGGAGCACAGATACGCAGTATTTT. As protein: CASSYDGRSTDTQYF.

The chain is built from TRBV12-3 or TRBV12-4 and TRBJ1-2; 7 positions match TRBD1. J gave up 8 bases and V 3 bases, and 6 bases lay outside the gene matches. CDR3 size: 13 residues. DNA for the CDR3: TGTGCCAGCAGTTTGGAGACAGGGTCAGGCTACACCTTC. Amino acid sequence: CASSLETGSGYTF.

The rearrangement joins TRBV6-2 or TRBV6-3 to TRBJ1-2; 7 bases align to TRBD1. CDR1 and CDR2 (germline): MNHEY, SVGEGT. The CDR3 length is 15 residues. Trimming at V came to 5 bases and at J to 3 bases, leaving 9 bases not matched to a gene. The CDR3 nucleotides are TGTGCCAGCAGTGACCGACAGGGCGGTCACTATGGCTACACCTTC. Translation: CASSDRQGGHYGYTF.

The chain employs TRBV7-9 and TRBJ2-5; the match to TRBD1 covers 12 bases. The CDR3 runs 17 residues. V lost 5 bases to trimming and J lost 5 bases; unmatched junction nucleotides: 12. Germline V gene sequence: CDR1 SEHNR, CDR2 FQNEAQ (reference sequence). The CDR3 nucleotides read TGTGCCAGCAGCCCCCAGGGGGGACAGGGGGCTTTCGAGACCCAGTACTTC. Its translation is CASSPQGGQGAFETQYF.

The chain is built from TRBV21-1 and TRBJ1-6; TRBD1 was called by the table and not checked on the DNA. TRBV21-1 corresponds to a pseudogene. CDR3 size: 11 residues. In DNA, the CDR3 is TGTGCCAGGACCCGAGGACAGGGCGTCCAGTTT. Its translation is CARTRGQGVQF.

This sequence joins TRBV7-3 and TRBJ2-1, with 9 bases matching TRBD2. This CDR3 region has 15 residues. After removal of 3 bases from V and 7 bases from J, the junction contained 7 bases not matched to a gene. The germline V gene encodes CDR1 SGHTA and CDR2 FQGTGA. The CDR3 nucleotides read TGTGCCAGCAGCTTGATAGCGGGAGTTTTGAATGAGCAGTTCTTC. Residues: CASSLIAGVLNEQFF.

This clone appeared a single time. This chain joins TRBV6-5 and TRBJ1-2, with TRBD1 as a possible D gene (5 bases). V lost 5 bases, J lost 4 bases, and 17 bases lay in between. The CDR3 sequence is 15 residues long. Germline-derived CDR1 and CDR2 are MNHEY and SVGAGI. CDR3 region: CASSPFARRAYGYTF. The CDR3 bases are TGTGCCAGCAGTCCCTTTGCTCGCAGGGCCTATGGCTACACCTTC.